This T cell receptor beta chain appears in the sequencing data of a study of control samples from healthy donors and cancer patients. Germline lookup yields CDR1 SGHRS and CDR2 YFSETQ. This CDR3 contains 17 residues. J was trimmed by 2 bases and V by 3 bases; bases with no gene match: 10. TCRdb keeps only in-frame clones here, not all; method: immunoSEQ multiplex PCR. Among more than 95,000 clones listed, around 90% were seen once. This chain uses TRBV5-1 with TRBJ2-5; 10 nucleotides align to TRBD1. Sequencing used blood. The TCR sequence derives from a woman in her sixties or seventies in good health. The CDR3 sequence: CASSSGATGGLQETQYF. The CDR3 coding sequence is TGCGCCAGCAGCTCGGGGGCGACAGGGGGCTTACAAGAGACCCAGTACTTC. Combining the CDR3 with reference TRBV5-1 and TRBJ2-5 gives the whole variable domain KAGVTQTPRYLIKTRGQQVTLSCSPISGHRSVSWYQQTPGQGLQFLFEYFSETQRNKGNFPGRFSGRQFSNSRSEMNVSTLELGDSALYLCASSSGATGGLQETQYFGPGTRLLVL.